The present T cell receptor (beta chain) was sequenced within a study of regulatory T cells in long-lasting Graves disease. As to time point: persistent/refractory GD, antithyroid drugs over 5 years with positive TRAb. Isolated PBMC RNA provided the starting material for the TCR library. An approximately 10-milliliter sample of peripheral blood was drawn into EDTA tubes. V lost 5 bases, J lost 5 bases, and 13 bases stayed unmatched. The V gene's germline CDR1 is SGHTA and CDR2 FQGNSA. The CDR3 loop spans 16 amino acids. For TCR beta, libraries came from iRepertoire HTBI primers and Arm-PCR of CDR3 regions. A single record per CDR3 protein comes from TCRdb applying MiXCR to the multiplex PCR reads. The table has 350,000 to 500,000 distinct CDR3 sequences, roughly a fifth seen once; the top ten hold roughly an eighth.

The sequencing used peripheral blood mononuclear cells (PBMCs), collected when the disease was refractory, from a patient treated with antithyroid drugs. The sequence came from a female donor with Graves disease. The rearrangement uses TRBV7-2 and TRBJ1-2; TRBD1 matches 8 bases. CDR3 sequence (DNA): TGTGCCAGCAGCATCCTCCCTTTACAGGGGGAATATGGCTACACCTTC. Translated: CASSILPLQGEYGYTF.